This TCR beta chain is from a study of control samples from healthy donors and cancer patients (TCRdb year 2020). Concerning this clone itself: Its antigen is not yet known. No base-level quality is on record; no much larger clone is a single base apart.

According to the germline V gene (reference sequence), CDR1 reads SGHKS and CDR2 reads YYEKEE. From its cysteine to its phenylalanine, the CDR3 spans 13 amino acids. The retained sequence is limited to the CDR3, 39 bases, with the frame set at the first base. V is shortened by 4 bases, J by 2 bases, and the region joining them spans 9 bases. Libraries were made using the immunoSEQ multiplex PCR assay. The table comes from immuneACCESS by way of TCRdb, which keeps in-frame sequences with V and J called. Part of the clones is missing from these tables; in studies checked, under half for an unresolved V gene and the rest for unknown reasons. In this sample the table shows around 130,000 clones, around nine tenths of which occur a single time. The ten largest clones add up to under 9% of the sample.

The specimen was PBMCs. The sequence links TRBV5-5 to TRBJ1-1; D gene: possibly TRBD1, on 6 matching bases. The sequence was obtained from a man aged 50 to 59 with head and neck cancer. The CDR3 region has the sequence CASSLQGNTEAFF. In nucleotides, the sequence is TGTGCCAGCAGCCTACAGGGAAACACTGAAGCTTTCTTT. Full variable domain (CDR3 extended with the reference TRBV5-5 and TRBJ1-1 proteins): DAGVTQSPTHLIKTRGQQVTLRCSPISGHKSVSWYQQVLGQGPQFIFQYYEKEERGRGNFPDRFSARQFPNYSSELNVNALLLGDSALYLCASSLQGNTEAFFGQGTRLTVV.